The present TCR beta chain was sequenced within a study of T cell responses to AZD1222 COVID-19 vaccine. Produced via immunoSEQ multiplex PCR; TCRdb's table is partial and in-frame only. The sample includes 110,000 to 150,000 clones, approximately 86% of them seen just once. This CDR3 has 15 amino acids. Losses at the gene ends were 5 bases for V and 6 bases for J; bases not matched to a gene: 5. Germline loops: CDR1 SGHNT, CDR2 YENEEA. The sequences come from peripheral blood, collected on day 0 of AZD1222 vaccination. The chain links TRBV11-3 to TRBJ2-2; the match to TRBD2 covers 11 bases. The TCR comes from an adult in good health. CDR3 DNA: TGTGCCAGCAGCCTACTAGCGGGAGTACCCGGGGAGCTGTTTTTT. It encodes CASSLLAGVPGELFF.